Sequencing of this T cell receptor (beta chain) was carried out in a study of blood T cell repertoires in COVID-19. Assay used: immunoSEQ multiplex PCR; TCRdb lists only in-frame clones, some missing. The data show some 270,000 clones, with about 80% seen just once and 15% to 17% held by the top ten. Trimming stripped 3 bases from V and 8 bases from J, with 16 bases between. Germline CDR1 and CDR2: SNHLY and FYNNEI. This CDR3 is 14 amino acids long. This clonotype was obtained from a person aged 65 to 85 with COVID-19, enrolled during active disease. Sequencing was carried out using peripheral blood. The chain couples TRBV2 to TRBJ1-2, with D maybe TRBD1 (6 bases). CDR3 amino acids: CASSDGGGRWGYTF. Here the CDR3 DNA reads TGTGCCAGCAGTGATGGGGGGGGCCGGTGGGGCTACACCTTC. Full variable domain (remainder filled in from reference TRBV2 and TRBJ1-2): EPEVTQTPSHQVTQMGQEVILRCVPISNHLYFYWYRQILGQKVEFLVSFYNNEISEKSEIFDDQFSVERPDGSNFTLKIRSTKLEDSAMYFCASSDGGGRWGYTFGSGTRLTVV.